Sequencing of this TCR beta chain was carried out in a study of T cells in Graves' hyperthyroidism and ophthalmopathy (dated by TCRdb to the late 2010s). At the level of the whole study: Peripheral blood was collected at initial diagnosis, before any treatment. To identify TCR V-J signatures that set the groups apart, the researchers used a discovery cohort of about a hundred patients, made up of about 44 with Graves' ophthalmopathy and 57 with stable Graves' hyperthyroidism. An independent validation cohort of fewer than 20 hyperthyroidism patients and about 15 patients who later progressed to ophthalmopathy tested prospective prediction of ophthalmopathy. The roughly 100 discovery patients were divided at random into training and test sets in a 7:3 ratio. In about six Graves' hyperthyroidism patients, the study also compared T-cell repertoires from thyroid tissue with T-cell repertoires from blood. After blood sampling, hyperthyroidism patients were treated with methimazole at a starting dose of 30 mg daily, and ophthalmopathy patients were treated with high-dose intravenous methylprednisolone. The paper reports TCR Vbeta CDR3 sequencing of 140 or so peripheral blood samples: around 41 ophthalmopathy, 75 to 80 hyperthyroidism and around 17 progressor patients.

Ten or more counts support this clonotype. No antigen is known for it. Per-base quality was not reported, and no clone a single base away is much larger than it. The TCR beta CDR3 regions were amplified from RNA transcripts. The first round of RT-PCR for the TCR CDR3 was performed with the HTBI primer set and the Qiagen OneStep RT-PCR kit. Libraries were constructed in a second round of multiplex PCR, after which size selection and purification were carried out. Libraries were sequenced paired-end with 100 bp reads on an Illumina HiSeq2000. As for the original processing: Raw data were processed with SOAPnuke, discarding reads with adapters, uncalled bases, mean Phred below 15, or no exact constant-primer or identifier match. High-quality paired reads were merged with COPE v1.2.5, and unique nucleotide sequences were defined as clonotypes. MiTCR v1.1 was used to align the clonotypes against IMGT TRBV, TRBD and TRBJ reference segments. The analysis was restricted to V-J combinations with a frequency above 0.0001, which together covered over 99% of the repertoires. The TCS score was defined as F50 (clonal expansion) divided by E x V (chaos), with BLOSUM62-based TCRdist calculated between CDR3 peptides within each V-J. Welch's t-statistics and random forest reduced roughly 540 V-J features to fewer than 15, which were used in a naive Bayes classifier (R e1071). TCRdb reprocessing: public reads trimmed at Q25 with fastp, clones called with MiXCR, in-frame beta chains kept. Rows are unified per CDR3 protein, each entry keeping the most common DNA and genes. In this record, the V and J calls reflect TCRdb's handling and not the investigators' own analysis. The sample table records over 500,000 distinct CDR3 sequences; around 13% of these occur just once. 11% to 15% of the sample is held by the ten biggest clonotypes.

What the work shows at the level of the full study, not this receptor alone: In validation, the model predicted progression to ophthalmopathy with around 71% sensitivity and less than 75% specificity, a median of around six months before onset. No statistical method was used to fix the sample size in advance, and group allocation was not hidden from the investigators. A 13 V-J signature model separated ophthalmopathy from stable hyperthyroidism, with about 90% sensitivity and 81.08% specificity in cross-validation and 80%/75% in testing. Most expanded thyroid clonotypes (frequency above 0.001) were also detected in blood, suggesting blood repertoires may reflect thyroid immune responses.

Stable Graves' hyperthyroidism was defined as no progression to ophthalmopathy during 18 months of follow-up. Hyperthyroidism patients were aged 18 to 65 years and newly diagnosed, with disease duration of less than 2 months. Exclusion was applied to patients with uncontrolled infections, other autoimmune diseases, pregnancy or lactation. Clinical symptoms, serum thyroxine and TRAb, thyroid ultrasound, and orbital computed tomography formed the basis for the diagnoses. Ficoll-Paque density gradient centrifugation was used to isolate PBMCs from approximately 11 ml of fresh peripheral blood. Total RNA was extracted using Trizol reagent, and RNA quality was assessed on an Agilent 2100 Bioanalyzer. V trim: 2 bases; J trim: 3 bases; unmatched bases: 7. The CDR3 sequence holds 15 residues, the cysteine and phenylalanine included. CDR3 DNA is the only sequence kept; it has 45 bases, read in frame from the first base. CDR1 and CDR2 (SEHNR, FQNEAQ) derive from the germline V gene (reference sequence).

The sequence was collected from a woman aged 40 to 50 with Graves' hyperthyroidism. The V gene is TRBV7-9 and the J gene is TRBJ2-7, with 7 middle bases fitting TRBD2. The sequenced sample consisted of blood. In nucleotide form, the sequence is TGTGCCAGCAGCTTATATGGAGGCGGGAGCTACGAGCAGTACTTC. Translation gives CASSLYGGGSYEQYF. Supplemented by the reference TRBV7-9 and TRBJ2-7 proteins around the CDR3, the complete variable domain is DTGVSQNPRHKITKRGQNVTFRCDPISEHNRLYWYRQTLGQGPEFLTYFQNEAQLEKSRLLSDRFSAERPKGSFSTLEIQRTEQGDSAMYLCASSLYGGGSYEQYFGPGTRLTVT.